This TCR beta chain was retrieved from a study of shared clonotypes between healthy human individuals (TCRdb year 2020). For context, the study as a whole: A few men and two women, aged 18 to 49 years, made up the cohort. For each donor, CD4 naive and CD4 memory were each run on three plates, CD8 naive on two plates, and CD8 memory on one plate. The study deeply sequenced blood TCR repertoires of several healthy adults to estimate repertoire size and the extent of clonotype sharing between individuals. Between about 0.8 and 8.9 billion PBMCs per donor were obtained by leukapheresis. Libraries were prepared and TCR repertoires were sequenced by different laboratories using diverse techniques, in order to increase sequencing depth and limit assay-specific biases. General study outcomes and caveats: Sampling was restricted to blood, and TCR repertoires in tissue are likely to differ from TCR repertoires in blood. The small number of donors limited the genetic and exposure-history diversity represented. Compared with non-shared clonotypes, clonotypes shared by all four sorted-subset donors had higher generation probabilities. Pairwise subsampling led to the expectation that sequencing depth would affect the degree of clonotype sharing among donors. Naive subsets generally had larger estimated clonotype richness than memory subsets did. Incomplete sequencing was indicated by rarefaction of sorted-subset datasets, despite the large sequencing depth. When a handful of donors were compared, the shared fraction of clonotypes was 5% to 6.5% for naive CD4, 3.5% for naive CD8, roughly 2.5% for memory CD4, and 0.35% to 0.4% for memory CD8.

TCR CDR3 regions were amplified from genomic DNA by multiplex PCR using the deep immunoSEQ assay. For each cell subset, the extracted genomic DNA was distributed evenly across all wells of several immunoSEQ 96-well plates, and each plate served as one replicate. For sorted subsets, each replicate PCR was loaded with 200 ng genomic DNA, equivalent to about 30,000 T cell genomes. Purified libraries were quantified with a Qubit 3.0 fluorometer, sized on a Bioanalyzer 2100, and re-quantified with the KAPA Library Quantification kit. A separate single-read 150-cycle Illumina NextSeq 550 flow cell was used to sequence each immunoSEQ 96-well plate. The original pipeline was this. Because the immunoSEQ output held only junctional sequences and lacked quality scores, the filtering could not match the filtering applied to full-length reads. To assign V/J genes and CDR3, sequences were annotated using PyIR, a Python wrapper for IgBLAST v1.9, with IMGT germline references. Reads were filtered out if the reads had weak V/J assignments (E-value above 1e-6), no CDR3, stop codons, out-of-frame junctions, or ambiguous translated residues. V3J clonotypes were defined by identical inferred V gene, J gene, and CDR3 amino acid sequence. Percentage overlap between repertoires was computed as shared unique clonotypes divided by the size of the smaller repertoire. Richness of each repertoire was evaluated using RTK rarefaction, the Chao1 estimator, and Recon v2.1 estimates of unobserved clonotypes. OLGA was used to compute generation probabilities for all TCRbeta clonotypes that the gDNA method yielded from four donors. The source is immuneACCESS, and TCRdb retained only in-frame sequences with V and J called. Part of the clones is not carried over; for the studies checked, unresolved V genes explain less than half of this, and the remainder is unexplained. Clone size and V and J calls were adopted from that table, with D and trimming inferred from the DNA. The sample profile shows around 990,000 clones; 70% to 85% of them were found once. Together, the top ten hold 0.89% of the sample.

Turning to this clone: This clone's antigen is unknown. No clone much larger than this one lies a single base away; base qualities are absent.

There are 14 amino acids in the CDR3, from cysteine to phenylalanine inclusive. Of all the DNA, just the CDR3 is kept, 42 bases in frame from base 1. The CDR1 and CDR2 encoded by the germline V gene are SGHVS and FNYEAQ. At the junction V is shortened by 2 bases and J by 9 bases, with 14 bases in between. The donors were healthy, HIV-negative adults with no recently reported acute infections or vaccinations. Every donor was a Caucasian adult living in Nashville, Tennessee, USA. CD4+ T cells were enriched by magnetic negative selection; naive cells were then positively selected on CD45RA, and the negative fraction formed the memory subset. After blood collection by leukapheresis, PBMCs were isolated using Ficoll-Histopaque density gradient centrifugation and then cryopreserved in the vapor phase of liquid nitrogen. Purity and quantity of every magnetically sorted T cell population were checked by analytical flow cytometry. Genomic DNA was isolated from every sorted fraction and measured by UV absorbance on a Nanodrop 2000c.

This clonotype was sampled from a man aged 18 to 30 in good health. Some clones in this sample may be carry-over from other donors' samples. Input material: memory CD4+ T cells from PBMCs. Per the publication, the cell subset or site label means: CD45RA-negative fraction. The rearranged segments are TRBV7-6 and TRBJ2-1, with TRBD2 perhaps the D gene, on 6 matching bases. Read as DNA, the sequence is TGTGCCAGCAGCTTATGGGACTCTCTCGGTGAGCAGTTCTTC. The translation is CASSLWDSLGEQFF.